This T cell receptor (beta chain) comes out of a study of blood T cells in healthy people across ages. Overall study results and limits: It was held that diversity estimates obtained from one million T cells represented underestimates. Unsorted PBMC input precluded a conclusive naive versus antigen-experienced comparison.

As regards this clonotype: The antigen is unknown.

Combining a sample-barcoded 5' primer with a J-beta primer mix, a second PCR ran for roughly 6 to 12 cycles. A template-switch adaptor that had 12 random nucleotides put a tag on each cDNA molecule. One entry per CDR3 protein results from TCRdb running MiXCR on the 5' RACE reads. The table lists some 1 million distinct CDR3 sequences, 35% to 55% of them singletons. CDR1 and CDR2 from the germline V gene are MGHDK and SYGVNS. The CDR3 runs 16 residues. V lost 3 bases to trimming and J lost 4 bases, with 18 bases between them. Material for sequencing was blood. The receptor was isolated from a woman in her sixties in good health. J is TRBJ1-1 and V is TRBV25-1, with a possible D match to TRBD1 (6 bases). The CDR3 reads CASSDVQGIFGTEAFF. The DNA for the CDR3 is TGTGCCAGCAGTGATGTCCAGGGGATTTTCGGCACTGAAGCTTTCTTT.